The 10 T cell receptor beta chains below were found in one sample sequenced in a study of blood T cell repertoires in COVID-19. TCRdb keeps only in-frame clones here, not all; method: immunoSEQ multiplex PCR. The data contain nearly 110,000 clones, approximately 88% of them seen just once; the ten biggest clones take up 4.5% to 6%. Input material: peripheral blood. Receptors were obtained from a middle-aged man with active or convalescent COVID-19.

As DNA, the CDR3 is TGTGCCAGCAGTTATAGTTGGGCAGATCAGTTCTTC. Amino acids: CASSYSWADQFF. The chain uses TRBV6-2 or TRBV6-3 and TRBJ2-1, with unresolved D. The V gene lost 3 bases and the J gene lost 13 bases, with 13 bases spanning the gap. Germline V lookup: CDR1 MNHEY, CDR2 SVGEGT. The CDR3 totals 12 residues.

This sequence joins TRBV14 and TRBJ2-2, with a tentative D call TRBD2 (5 bases). This CDR3 spans 13 amino acids. Germline values: CDR1 SGHDN, CDR2 FVKESK. V was shortened by 4 bases and J by 4 bases, with 7 bases between the two germline ends. The CDR3 loop is CASSPRVTGELFF. In nucleotides, the CDR3 is TGTGCCAGCAGCCCGCGGGTCACCGGGGAGCTGTTTTTT.

This rearrangement joins TRBV4-3 to TRBJ2-2, with 7 nucleotides matching TRBD1. The ends lost 6 bases at V and 8 bases at J; junction bases unmatched: 6. CDR3 length equals 13 residues. Per germline, CDR1 LGHNA and CDR2 YSLEER. CDR3 sequence (DNA): TGCGCCAGCAGGAACAGGGGCGCGGGGGAGCTGTTTTTT. Translated: CASRNRGAGELFF.

The V call is TRBV6-6, the J call TRBJ2-7; possibly TRBD2 for D (7 bases). This CDR3 is built from 16 residues. Germline V lookup: CDR1 MNHNY, CDR2 SVGAGI (reference sequence). V was cut by 6 bases and J by 5 bases, with 23 bases left in between. DNA for the CDR3: TGTGCCAGCAGCTTGACTCTAGGGGGAGGGCGGGACGAGCAGTACTTC. The encoded protein is CASSLTLGGGRDEQYF.

The J gene is TRBJ2-3, the V gene TRBV28, with TRBD1 matching 7 bases. With 5 bases clipped from V and 2 bases from J, the junction kept 4 bases outside the gene matches. Looked up from germline, CDR1 is MDHEN and CDR2 is SYDVKM. The CDR3 is 14 residues long. CDR3 in DNA: TGTGCCAGCAGTAAGGGACAGACCACAGATACGCAGTATTTT. Encoded protein: CASSKGQTTDTQYF.

This clone was counted a few times. V and J are TRBV7-2 and TRBJ2-7; a possible D gene is TRBD2 (5 bases). Trimming left V 2 bases short and J 3 bases short, with 11 bases between. Germline CDR1 is SGHTA and CDR2 is FQGNSA. The CDR3 runs 14 residues. The CDR3 loop reads CASSLQAGYYEQYF. CDR3 sequence (DNA): TGTGCCAGCAGCTTACAGGCGGGTTACTACGAGCAGTACTTC. Based on the CDR3 plus reference TRBV7-2 and TRBJ2-7, the full variable domain is GAGVSQSPSNKVTEKGKDVELRCDPISGHTALYWYRQSLGQGLEFLIYFQGNSAPDKSGLPSDRFSAERTGGSVSTLTIQRTQQEDSAVYLCASSLQAGYYEQYFGPGTRLTVT.

The chain couples TRBV5-1 to TRBJ2-7, with 8 bases matching TRBD2. The CDR3 extends over 16 amino acids. CDR1 and CDR2 (germline): SGHRS, YFSETQ. With 4 bases clipped from V and 1 base from J, the junction kept 10 bases outside the gene matches. CDR3 DNA: TGCGCCAGCAGCCAACGGGGTAGCGGGAATTCCTACGAGCAGTACTTC. It specifies CASSQRGSGNSYEQYF.

J is TRBJ1-1 and V is TRBV28, with D tentatively TRBD1 (6 bases). V was trimmed by 6 bases and J by 1 base, leaving 15 bases between them. CDR3 size: 15 residues. CDR1 is MDHEN and CDR2 is SYDVKM in the germline V gene. DNA of the CDR3: TGTGCCAGCAGCCGTGTGGGGGCAGGGAACACTGAAGCTTTCTTT. Encoded protein: CASSRVGAGNTEAFF.

The J gene is TRBJ2-1, the V gene TRBV3-1 (or the pseudogene TRBV3-2), with unresolved D. Trimming removed 1 base at V and 6 bases at J, with 7 bases between. CDR3 length: 13 residues. Germline assignment: CDR1 LGHDT and CDR2 YNNKEL (reference sequence). Written as DNA, the CDR3 is TGTGCCAGCAGCCAAGCTAGTACCAATGAGCAGTTCTTC. Its protein product is CASSQASTNEQFF.

The V call is TRBV2, the J call TRBJ2-5, with unresolved D. The germline gives CDR1 SNHLY, CDR2 FYNNEI. Trimming stripped 4 bases from V and 1 base from J, with 10 bases between. The CDR3 runs 14 residues. The CDR3 coding sequence is TGTGCCAGCAGTGCCATACTCTCCCAAGAGACCCAGTACTTC. Its protein is CASSAILSQETQYF.